This T cell receptor (beta chain) was observed in a study of cytomegalovirus exposure and HLA in healthy donors. The CDR3 extends over 14 amino acids. The V and J ends lost 3 bases and 7 bases respectively, with 19 bases between them. Germline lookup yields CDR1 GTSNPN and CDR2 SVGIG (reference sequence). This clone was recorded only once. With 60 Vbeta and 13 Jbeta primers, the PCR was carried out. Original handling: As a later analysis found, there were 70 million to 90 million unique TCR beta chains, of which around 10 million were shared. Sequenced by immunoSEQ multiplex PCR; TCRdb stores in-frame clones only, minus some. That table supplies the V and J calls and clone size; D and trimming were determined from the DNA. Of a few hundred thousand clones listed, about four fifths were seen once; the top ten hold about a tenth.

The chain couples TRBV30 to TRBJ2-7, with TRBD1 as a possible D gene (6 bases). The clonotype was recovered from a woman aged 45-65 years in good health and CMV-seropositive. Material: PBMCs. The DNA for the CDR3 is TGTGCCTGGAGCTCAGGGGCTAATACGCGTGAGCAGTACTTC. Translated: CAWSSGANTREQYF.